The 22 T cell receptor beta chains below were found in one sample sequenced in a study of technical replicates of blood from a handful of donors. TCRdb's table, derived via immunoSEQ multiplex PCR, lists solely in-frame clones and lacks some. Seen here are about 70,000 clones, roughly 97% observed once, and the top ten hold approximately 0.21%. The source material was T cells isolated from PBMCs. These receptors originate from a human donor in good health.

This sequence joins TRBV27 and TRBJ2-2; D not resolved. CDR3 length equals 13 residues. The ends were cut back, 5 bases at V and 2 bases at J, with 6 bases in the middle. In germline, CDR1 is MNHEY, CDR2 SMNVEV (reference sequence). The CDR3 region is CASSHSNTGELFF. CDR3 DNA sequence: TGTGCCAGCAGTCACTCAAACACCGGGGAGCTGTTTTTT.

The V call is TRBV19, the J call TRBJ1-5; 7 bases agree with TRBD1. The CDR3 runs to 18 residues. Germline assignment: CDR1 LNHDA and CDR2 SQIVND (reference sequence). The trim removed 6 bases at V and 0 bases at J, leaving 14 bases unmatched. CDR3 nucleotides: TGTGCCAGTAGATCCCCGGGACAGCAGATTTATAGCAATCAGCCCCAGCATTTT. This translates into CASRSPGQQIYSNQPQHF.

CDR3 residues: CASKDRTGDPEAFF. The CDR3 DNA is TGTGCCAGTAAAGATCGGACAGGGGACCCTGAAGCTTTCTTT. The chain combines TRBV19 with TRBJ1-1; 9 positions agree with TRBD1. The CDR3 extends over 14 amino acids. J was trimmed by 6 bases and V by 7 bases; bases with no gene match: 9. The V gene's germline CDR1 is LNHDA and CDR2 SQIVND (reference sequence).

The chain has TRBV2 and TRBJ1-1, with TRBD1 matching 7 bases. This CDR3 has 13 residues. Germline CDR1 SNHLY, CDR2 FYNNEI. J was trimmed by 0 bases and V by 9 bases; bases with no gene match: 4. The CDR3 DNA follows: TGTGCCAGACGACAGGGTATGAACACTGAAGCTTTCTTT. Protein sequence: CARRQGMNTEAFF.

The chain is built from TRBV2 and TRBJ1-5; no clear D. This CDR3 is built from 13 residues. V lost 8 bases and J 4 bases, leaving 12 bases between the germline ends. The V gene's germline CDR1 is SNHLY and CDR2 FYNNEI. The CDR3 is CASGETLNQPQHF. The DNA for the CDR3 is TGTGCCAGCGGGGAGACCCTTAATCAGCCCCAGCATTTT.

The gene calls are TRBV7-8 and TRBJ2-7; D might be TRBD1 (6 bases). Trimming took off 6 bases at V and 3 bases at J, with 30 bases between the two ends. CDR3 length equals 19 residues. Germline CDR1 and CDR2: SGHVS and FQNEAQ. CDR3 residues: CASSSTGTYRADGYYEQYF. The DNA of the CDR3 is TGTGCCAGCAGTTCAACCGGGACATATCGAGCGGACGGCTACTACGAGCAGTACTTC. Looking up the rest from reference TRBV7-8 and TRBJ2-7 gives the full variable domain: GAGVSQSPRYKVAKRGQDVALRCDPISGHVSLFWYQQALGQGPEFLTYFQNEAQLDKSGLPSDRFFAERPEGSVSTLKIQRTQQEDSAVYLCASSSTGTYRADGYYEQYFGPGTRLTVT.

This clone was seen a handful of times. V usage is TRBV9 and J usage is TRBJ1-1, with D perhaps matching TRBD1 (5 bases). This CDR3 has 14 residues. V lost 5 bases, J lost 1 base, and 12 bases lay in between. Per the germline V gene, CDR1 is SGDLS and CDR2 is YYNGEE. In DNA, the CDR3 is TGTGCCAGCAGTCCTCAGGGTGCGAACACTGAAGCTTTCTTT. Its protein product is CASSPQGANTEAFF.

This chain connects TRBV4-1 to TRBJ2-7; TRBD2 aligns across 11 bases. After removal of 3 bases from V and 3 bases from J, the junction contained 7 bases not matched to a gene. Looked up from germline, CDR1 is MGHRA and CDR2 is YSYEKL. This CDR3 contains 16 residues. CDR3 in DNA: TGCGCCAGCAGCCAGAAACTAGCGGGAGAGGTCTACGAGCAGTACTTC. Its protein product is CASSQKLAGEVYEQYF.

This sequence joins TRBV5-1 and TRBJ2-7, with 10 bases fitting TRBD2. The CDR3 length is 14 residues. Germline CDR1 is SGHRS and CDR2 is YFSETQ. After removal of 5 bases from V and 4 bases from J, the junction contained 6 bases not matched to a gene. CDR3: CASSESGRVYEQYF. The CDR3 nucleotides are TGCGCCAGCAGTGAGAGCGGGAGGGTATACGAGCAGTACTTC.

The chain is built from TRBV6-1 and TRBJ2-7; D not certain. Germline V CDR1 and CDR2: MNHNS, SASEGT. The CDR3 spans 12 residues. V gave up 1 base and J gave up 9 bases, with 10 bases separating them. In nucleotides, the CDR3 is TGTGCCAGCAGTGAAGTTTCCGGCGGGCAGTACTTC. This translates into CASSEVSGGQYF.

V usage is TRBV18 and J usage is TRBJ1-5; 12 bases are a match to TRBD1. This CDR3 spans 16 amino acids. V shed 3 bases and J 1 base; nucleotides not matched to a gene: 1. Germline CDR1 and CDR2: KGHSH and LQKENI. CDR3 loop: CASSPGQGASNQPQHF. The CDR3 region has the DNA TGTGCCAGCTCACCGGGACAGGGGGCGAGCAATCAGCCCCAGCATTTT.

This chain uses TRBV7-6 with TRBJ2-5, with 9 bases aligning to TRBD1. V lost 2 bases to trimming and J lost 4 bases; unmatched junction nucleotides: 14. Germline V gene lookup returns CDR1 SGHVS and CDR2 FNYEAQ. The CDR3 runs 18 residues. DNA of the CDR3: TGTGCCAGCAGCTTAATCGTCCGGGACAGGGTATTTCGAGAGACCCAGTACTTC. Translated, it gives CASSLIVRDRVFRETQYF.

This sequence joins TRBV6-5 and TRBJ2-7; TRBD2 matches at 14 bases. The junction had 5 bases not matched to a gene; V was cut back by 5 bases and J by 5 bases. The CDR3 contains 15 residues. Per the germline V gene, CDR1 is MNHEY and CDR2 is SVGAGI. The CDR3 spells CASSAQGLAGDEQYF. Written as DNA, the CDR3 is TGTGCCAGCAGTGCACAGGGACTAGCGGGAGACGAGCAGTACTTC.

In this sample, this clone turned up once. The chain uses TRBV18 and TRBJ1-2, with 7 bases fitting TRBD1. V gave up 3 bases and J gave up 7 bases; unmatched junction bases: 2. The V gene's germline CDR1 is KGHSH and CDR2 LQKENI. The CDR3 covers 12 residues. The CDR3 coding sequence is TGTGCCAGCTCACCCGACAGGGTTGGCTACACCTTC. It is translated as CASSPDRVGYTF.

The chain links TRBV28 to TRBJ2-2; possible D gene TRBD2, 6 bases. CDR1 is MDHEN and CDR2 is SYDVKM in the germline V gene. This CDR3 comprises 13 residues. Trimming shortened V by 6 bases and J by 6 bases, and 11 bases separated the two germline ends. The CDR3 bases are TGTGCCAGCAGCCAGTGGGGGGCCGGGGAGCTGTTTTTT. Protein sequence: CASSQWGAGELFF. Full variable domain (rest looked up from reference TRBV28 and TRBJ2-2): DVKVTQSSRYLVKRTGEKVFLECVQDMDHENMFWYRQDPGLGLRLIYFSYDVKMKEKGDIPEGYSVSREKKERFSLILESASTNQTSMYLCASSQWGAGELFFGEGSRLTVL.

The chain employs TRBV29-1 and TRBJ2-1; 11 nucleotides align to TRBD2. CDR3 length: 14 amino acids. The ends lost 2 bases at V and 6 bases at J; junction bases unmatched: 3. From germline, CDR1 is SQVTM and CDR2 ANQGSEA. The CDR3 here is CSVERLAGPNEQFF. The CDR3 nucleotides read TGCAGCGTTGAACGACTAGCGGGGCCCAATGAGCAGTTCTTC.

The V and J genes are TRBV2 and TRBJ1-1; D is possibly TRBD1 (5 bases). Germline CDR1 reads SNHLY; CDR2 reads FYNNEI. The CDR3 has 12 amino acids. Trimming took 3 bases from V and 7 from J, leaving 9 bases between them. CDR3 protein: CASSDPGGEAFF. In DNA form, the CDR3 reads TGTGCCAGCAGTGATCCGGGGGGTGAAGCTTTCTTT.

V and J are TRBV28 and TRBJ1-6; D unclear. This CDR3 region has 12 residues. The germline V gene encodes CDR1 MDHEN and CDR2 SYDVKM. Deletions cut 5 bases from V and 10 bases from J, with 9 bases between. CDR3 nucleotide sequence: TGTGCCAGCAGTACATTTTACTCACCCCTCCACTTT. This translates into CASSTFYSPLHF.

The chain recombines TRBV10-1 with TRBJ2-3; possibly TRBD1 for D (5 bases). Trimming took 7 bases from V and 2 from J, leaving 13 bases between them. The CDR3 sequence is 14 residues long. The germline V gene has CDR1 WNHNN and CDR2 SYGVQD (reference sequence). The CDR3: CASIQGPLTDTQYF. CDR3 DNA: TGCGCCAGCATCCAGGGTCCACTCACAGATACGCAGTATTTT.

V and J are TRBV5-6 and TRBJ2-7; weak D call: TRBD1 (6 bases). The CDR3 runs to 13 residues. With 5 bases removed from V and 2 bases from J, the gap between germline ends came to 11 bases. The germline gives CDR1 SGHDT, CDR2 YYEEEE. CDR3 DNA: TGTGCCAGCAGTCGGGACAACCCCTACGAGCAGTACTTC. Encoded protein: CASSRDNPYEQYF.

The CDR3 here is CSVVKLQVNTEAFF. DNA for the CDR3: TGCAGCGTTGTAAAACTACAAGTGAACACTGAAGCTTTCTTT. The V call is TRBV29-1, the J call TRBJ1-1; D is undetermined. Trimming removed 4 bases from V and 0 bases from J, with 12 bases in between. This CDR3 has 14 residues. Germline CDR1 and CDR2: SQVTM and ANQGSEA.

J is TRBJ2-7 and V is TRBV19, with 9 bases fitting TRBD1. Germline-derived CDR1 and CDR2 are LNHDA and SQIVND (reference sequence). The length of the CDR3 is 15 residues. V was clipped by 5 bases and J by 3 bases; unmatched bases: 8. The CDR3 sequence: CASSDGGQGNYEQYF. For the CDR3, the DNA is TGTGCCAGTAGTGACGGGGGACAGGGAAACTACGAGCAGTACTTC. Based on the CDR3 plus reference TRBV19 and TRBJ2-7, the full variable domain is DGGITQSPKYLFRKEGQNVTLSCEQNLNHDAMYWYRQDPGQGLRLIYYSQIVNDFQKGDIAEGYSVSREKKESFPLTVTSAQKNPTAFYLCASSDGGQGNYEQYFGPGTRLTVT.